This T cell receptor beta chain was identified during a study of T cell responses to AZD1222 COVID-19 vaccine. The overall study: Both about-4-week and about-12-week second-dose recipients were combined.

Assay: immunoSEQ multiplex PCR; the TCRdb copy retains only in-frame clones and omits some. The data hold 89,000 or so clones, with 80% to 90% observed a single time. The CDR3 loop spans 15 amino acids. Trimming shortened V by 0 bases and J by 7 bases, and 13 bases separated the two germline ends. The germline V gene encodes CDR1 SGHRS and CDR2 YFSETQ. The clonotype originates from an adult in good health. This sample comprised peripheral blood, obtained on day 0 of AZD1222 vaccination. The chain combines TRBV5-1 with TRBJ1-4; D is perhaps TRBD1 (6 bases). CDR3 protein: CASSLALGAGEKLFF. DNA for the CDR3: TGCGCCAGCAGCTTGGCCCTGGGGGCTGGTGAAAAACTGTTTTTT.